This is a list of T cell receptor beta chains from one sample in a study of early T cells in non-severe SARS-CoV-2 infection. TCRdb fed the 5' RACE reads into MiXCR, producing one record per CDR3 protein. Of fewer than 65,000 distinct CDR3 sequences in the sample, around 7.7% were seen once. The sequencing used whole blood, collected at baseline. The receptors were sampled from an adult who was a healthcare worker with PCR-confirmed SARS-CoV-2 infection or an uninfected control (not recorded which). The CDR3 runs from the conserved cysteine through the conserved F or W. The D gene is left open where the match is weak. Where a row states a size, it is once, few, many or the class of an expanded clone; other rows omit it.

D gene: TRBD2; J gene: TRBJ2-3; clone size: -; V gene: TRBV4-3; CDR3 DNA: TGCGCCAGCAGCCAAGTACCAGCGGGAAATGCAGATACGCAGTATTTT; CDR3 protein: CASSQVPAGNADTQYF
D gene: -; J gene: TRBJ1-3; clone size: -; V gene: TRBV3-1; CDR3 DNA: TGTGCCAGCAGCCGGATTTCTGGAAACACCATATATTTT; CDR3 protein: CASSRISGNTIYF
D gene: -; J gene: TRBJ2-1; clone size: few; V gene: TRBV12-3/TRBV12-4; CDR3 DNA: TGTGCCAGCACCTCGGCCCGAAGCAGCTCCTACAATGAGCAGTTCTTC; CDR3 protein: CASTSARSSSYNEQFF
D gene: TRBD2; J gene: TRBJ2-7; clone size: few; V gene: TRBV19; CDR3 DNA: TGTGCCAGTAGTCCTTTGGCTAGCGGGGAGGGTTCCTACGAGCAGTACTTC; CDR3 protein: CASSPLASGEGSYEQYF
D gene: -; J gene: TRBJ1-6; clone size: -; V gene: TRBV20-1; CDR3 DNA: TGCAGTGCGACCCGGGGGGGTAGAAATTCACCCCTCCACTTT; CDR3 protein: CSATRGGRNSPLHF
D gene: TRBD1; J gene: TRBJ2-3; clone size: -; V gene: TRBV6-1; CDR3 DNA: TGTGCCAGCAGTGAAGGGACAGGAGATACAGATACGCAGTATTTT; CDR3 protein: CASSEGTGDTDTQYF
D gene: -; J gene: TRBJ2-7; clone size: -; V gene: TRBV4-1; CDR3 DNA: TGCGCCAGCAGCCAAGATTATGGGTACGAGCAGTACTTC; CDR3 protein: CASSQDYGYEQYF
D gene: -; J gene: TRBJ2-7; clone size: many; V gene: TRBV25-1; CDR3 DNA: TGTGCCAGCAGTGAAAGGTTCGGGGTATACCCCCAGGAGCAGTACTTC; CDR3 protein: CASSERFGVYPQEQYF
D gene: -; J gene: TRBJ2-1; clone size: many; V gene: TRBV20-1; CDR3 DNA: TGCAGTGCTAGTCCTTCCGGGCACGATGAGCAGTTCTTC; CDR3 protein: CSASPSGHDEQFF
D gene: -; J gene: TRBJ2-2; clone size: -; V gene: TRBV3-1; CDR3 DNA: TGTGCCAGCAGCCCCCCTGGTCGAATGACTAGCACCGGGGAGCTGTTTTTT; CDR3 protein: CASSPPGRMTSTGELFF
D gene: -; J gene: TRBJ2-7; clone size: few; V gene: TRBV3-1; CDR3 DNA: TGTGCCAGCAGCCAGAGCGGGGAGCAGTACTTC; CDR3 protein: CASSQSGEQYF
D gene: TRBD1; J gene: TRBJ2-6; clone size: few; V gene: TRBV28; CDR3 DNA: TGTGCCAGCAGTTCCAGGGGGCTTGGGGCCAACGTCCTGACTTTC; CDR3 protein: CASSSRGLGANVLTF
D gene: -; J gene: TRBJ1-2; clone size: few; V gene: TRBV5-1; CDR3 DNA: TGCGCCAGCTACGCCCCCCAGGTTGGCTACACCTTC; CDR3 protein: CASYAPQVGYTF
D gene: -; J gene: TRBJ2-7; clone size: few; V gene: TRBV7-9; CDR3 DNA: TGTGCCAGCAGCTCCCCTTGGGGGGAAAGGCAGTACTTC; CDR3 protein: CASSSPWGERQYF
D gene: -; J gene: TRBJ1-1; clone size: -; V gene: TRBV7-2; CDR3 DNA: TGTGCCAGCAGCGCGAGCAGGGAGATAGGGGACACTGAAGCTTTCTTT; CDR3 protein: CASSASREIGDTEAFF
D gene: -; J gene: TRBJ2-2; clone size: -; V gene: TRBV29-1; CDR3 DNA: TGCAGCGGACTAGCCGGGGAGCTGTTTTTT; CDR3 protein: CSGLAGELFF
D gene: -; J gene: TRBJ2-3; clone size: few; V gene: TRBV12-3/TRBV12-4; CDR3 DNA: TGTGCCAGCGGAAGGGTGGCAGATACGCAGTATTTT; CDR3 protein: CASGRVADTQYF
D gene: -; J gene: TRBJ2-1; clone size: -; V gene: TRBV5-5; CDR3 DNA: TGTGCCAGCAGCCCGGGGCTACGGGGTGAGCAGTTCTTC; CDR3 protein: CASSPGLRGEQFF